In this sample, the clone carrying this TCR beta chain turned up once. Followed longitudinally, the Seattle patients had been enrolled during active infection. In the authors' workflow: Counts of nucleated cells, estimated from reference gene primer amplification, were obtained. Assay: immunoSEQ multiplex PCR; the TCRdb copy retains only in-frame clones and omits some. V, J and clone size reflect that table, while D and trimming were determined from the DNA. The profile shows a few hundred thousand clones, 88% of them singletons. The data derive from a study of blood T cell repertoires in COVID-19. Study-wide background: Material from acute and convalescent COVID-19 was sourced from the United States, Italy and Spain. In each case, the material was cDNA or gDNA derived from T cells, B-cell-depleted T cells, or PBMCs.

The receptor's source is a woman between 45 and 65 years old with COVID-19, enrolled during active disease. The sequenced material came from peripheral blood.

CDR3 DNA: TGTGCCAGCAGCCTAACGACAGGGAACTATGGCTACACCTTC. Protein product: CASSLTTGNYGYTF. This sequence joins TRBV3-1 (or the pseudogene TRBV3-2) and TRBJ1-2, with 7 nucleotides matching TRBD1. The junction had 4 bases not matched to a gene; V was cut back by 4 bases and J by 2 bases. Germline CDR1 reads LGHDT; CDR2 reads YNNKEL (reference sequence). CDR3 length equals 14 residues.